This paragraph reports one T cell receptor beta chain. In its sample, this clonotype was seen a few times. Its recognized antigen is unknown. Per-base quality was not reported, and no clone a single base away is much larger than it. The TCR beta CDR3 regions were amplified from the RNA transcripts. The TCR CDR3 was subjected to a first round of RT-PCR using the HTBI primer set and the Qiagen OneStep RT-PCR kit. Libraries were constructed in a second round of multiplex PCR, after which size selection and purification were carried out. Libraries were sequenced paired-end with 100 bp reads on an Illumina HiSeq2000. In the source study's methods: SOAPnuke was used to process the raw data, throwing out any read that contained adapters or uncalled bases, had a mean Phred below 15, or lacked an exact constant-primer or identifier match. COPE v1.2.5 was used to merge high-quality paired reads, and clonotypes were defined as unique nucleotide sequences. MiTCR v1.1 was used to align clonotypes to the IMGT TRBV, TRBD and TRBJ reference segments. The analysis included only V-J combinations with a frequency above 0.0001, which together covered more than 99% of the repertoires. A TCS score was defined as the ratio between F50 (clonal expansion) and ExV (chaos), using BLOSUM62-based TCRdist between CDR3 peptides within each V-J. Welch's t-statistics and random forest reduced several hundred V-J features to some 14, which were used in a naive Bayes classifier (R e1071). TCRdb took the public reads, trimmed them with fastp at Q25, ran MiXCR for clone calling and kept in-frame beta chains. Every CDR3 protein is listed once, alongside the most common genes and DNA of its rows. TCRdb, rather than the study authors, made the V and J calls. A total of 300,000 to 450,000 distinct CDR3 sequences appear in this sample, about 14% of them only once. About 20% of the sample goes to the ten largest clones.

The hyperthyroidism patients were between 18 and 65 years old and newly diagnosed, with a disease duration of less than 2 months. Exclusion was applied to patients with uncontrolled infections, other autoimmune diseases, pregnancy or lactation. Diagnoses were based on clinical symptoms, serum thyroxine and TRAb, thyroid ultrasound and orbital computed tomography. Blood from progressor patients was drawn when they were first diagnosed with hyperthyroidism, before any ophthalmopathy symptoms appeared. PBMCs were isolated from 7.5 to 10 ml of fresh peripheral blood by Ficoll-Paque density gradient centrifugation. Progressor patients were initially diagnosed with Graves' hyperthyroidism and developed ophthalmopathy during follow-up. Total RNA was extracted using Trizol reagent, and RNA quality was assessed on an Agilent 2100 Bioanalyzer. These data originate in a study of T cells in Graves' hyperthyroidism and ophthalmopathy (dated by TCRdb to about 2019). In the study overall: Peripheral blood was collected at initial diagnosis, before any treatment. To identify distinguishing TCR V-J signatures, a discovery cohort of around 98 patients was used, comprising some 45 with Graves' ophthalmopathy and under 60 with stable Graves' hyperthyroidism. Prospective prediction of ophthalmopathy was tested in an independent validation cohort of approximately 19 hyperthyroidism patients and 15 to 17 patients who later progressed to ophthalmopathy. The 100 or so discovery patients were randomly divided into training and test sets at a 7:3 ratio. Thyroid tissue and blood T-cell repertoires from about six Graves' hyperthyroidism patients were also compared in the study. After sampling, hyperthyroidism patients received methimazole starting at 30 mg daily, and ophthalmopathy patients received high-dose intravenous methylprednisolone. TCR Vbeta CDR3 sequencing of around 130 peripheral blood samples (fewer than 45 ophthalmopathy, around 80 hyperthyroidism and about 17 progressor patients) is reported in the paper.

The germline V gene sets CDR1 to SGHRS and CDR2 to YFSETQ. The CDR3 has 13 amino acids, counting the end cysteine and phenylalanine. Left in the record is the CDR3 DNA by itself, 39 bases read in frame from the first base. V is clipped by 2 bases and J by 4 bases, and the sequence between their germline boundaries is 8 bases long. Overall results and qualifications from the work: Blood samples also contained most of the expanded thyroid clonotypes (frequency above 0.001), which suggests that blood repertoires may reflect thyroid immune responses. No statistical method was used to fix the sample size in advance, and group allocation was not hidden from the investigators. In validation, progression to ophthalmopathy was predicted by the model with roughly 71% sensitivity and roughly 76% specificity, a median of approximately 7.1 months before onset. Ophthalmopathy was separated from stable hyperthyroidism by a 13 V-J signature model, with about 86% sensitivity and around 81% specificity obtained in cross-validation and 80%/75% obtained in testing.

Sequenced input: blood. The chain employs TRBV5-1 and TRBJ2-3; a tentative D call is TRBD1 (6 bases match). The sequence came from a man younger than 40 with Graves' hyperthyroidism that later progressed to Graves' ophthalmopathy. This receptor has the CDR3 CASSLQGSDTQYF. The nucleotide sequence reads as follows: TGCGCCAGCAGCTTACAGGGCTCAGATACGCAGTATTTT.